This TCR beta chain was captured in a study of shared clonotypes between healthy human individuals. V was pared by 0 bases and J by 5 bases, with 11 bases between. The CDR3 is 14 residues long. Germline CDR1 is SGHRS and CDR2 is YFSETQ. Study findings and constraints: Researchers sampled only blood; tissue repertoires likely differ.

Clones were sequenced by immunoSEQ multiplex PCR, and TCRdb holds only the in-frame ones, with some missing. The sample records 500,000 to 550,000 clones, around 95% being singletons. With respect to this clone: Its antigen is not known.

The sequenced material came from naive CD4+ T cells sorted from blood. Subset: CD45RA+ positively selected. This receptor was obtained from a woman aged 30 to 39 in good health. The V gene is TRBV5-1, the J gene TRBJ2-5; D gene uncertain. This CDR3 is CASSLGGLAETQYF. The DNA of the CDR3 is TGCGCCAGCAGCTTGGGGGGATTGGCTGAGACCCAGTACTTC.